The rows below give T cell receptor beta chains drawn from one sample of a study of blood T cell repertoires in COVID-19. Sequencing used immunoSEQ multiplex PCR; TCRdb keeps in-frame clones, though not all of them. The sample lists 150,000 to 250,000 clones, roughly 92% occurring once. What was sequenced was peripheral blood. The source of these receptors is a man aged 30 to 45 with COVID-19, enrolled during active disease. Each CDR3 is given with its conserved first and last residue.

v_call,j_call,cdr3_aa
TRBV30,TRBJ1-1,CAWSVGRGNTEAFF
TRBV11-2,TRBJ2-5,CASSFYGVEETQYF
TRBV4-1,TRBJ1-2,CASSPPGHSVNYGYTF
TRBV6-5,TRBJ1-5,CASTGHSNQPQHF
TRBV21-1,TRBJ1-6,CASSSGTGTIPYNSPLHF
TRBV3-1/TRBV3-2,TRBJ1-3,CASSQEARGLGNTIYF
TRBV14,TRBJ1-2,CASSLGGFGYTF
TRBV5-1,TRBJ1-2,CASRDQGPGGYTF
TRBV2,TRBJ2-1,CASTGGTTYNEQFF
TRBV11-3,TRBJ1-2,CASSLGRAATF
TRBV19,TRBJ2-1,CASTKTGTSGGYSYNEQFF
TRBV27,TRBJ1-4,CASSKIQGGSEKLFF
TRBV4-1,TRBJ1-4,CASSQDRTGENEKLFF
TRBV2,TRBJ2-7,CASRAGTGLYEQYF
TRBV7-9,TRBJ1-1,CASSSGGKEAFF
TRBV7-3,TRBJ1-1,CASSLSGSLNTEAFF
TRBV6-1,TRBJ1-5,CASSEVEEQPQHF
TRBV11-1,TRBJ1-6,CASSLNGQGNNSPLHF
TRBV10-2,TRBJ1-6,CASSLPGHLNSPLHF
TRBV28,TRBJ2-3,CASSRVGRTGNGTDTQYF
TRBV14,TRBJ1-2,CASSQQQGANYGYTF
TRBV3-1/TRBV3-2,TRBJ1-2,CASSQEGQGTNYGYTF
TRBV5-1,TRBJ1-1,CASTLVGRRDEAFF
TRBV19,TRBJ2-5,CASSKAEETQYF
TRBV5-4,TRBJ2-2,CASSFPDRVGTGELFF
TRBV5-4,TRBJ2-3,CASSFSAGVATDTQYF
TRBV2,TRBJ2-7,CASSGEAQYF
TRBV5-6,TRBJ2-3,CASSFAGTDHTQYF
TRBV7-3,TRBJ2-3,CASSRPGQGITDTQYF
TRBV5-4,TRBJ2-7,CASSTGGIDEQYF
TRBV10-1,TRBJ1-1,CASSETGGDLSAEAFF
TRBV7-3,TRBJ2-1,CASSPTPTGYPYNEQFF
TRBV25-1,TRBJ2-7,CASAGTVDEQYF
TRBV5-5,TRBJ2-3,CASSYRTGMGTDTQYF
TRBV10-2,TRBJ1-5,CASSTVLEKPQHF